There are a few counts of the clone carrying this T cell receptor (beta chain). Its target is not known. TCRdb fed the reads into MiXCR, producing one record per CDR3 protein. The table lists 310,000 or so distinct CDR3 sequences, roughly a tenth of them singletons. The data were taken from a study of T cell repertoires in cytomegalovirus infection. Study-level points and caveats: Based on cumulative public TCR beta family frequency, carriers of CMV plus the relevant HLA were identified. Across the ex vivo response, the dominant clonotypes were HLA-C-restricted CMV-specific TCR beta clonotypes.

The germline gives CDR1 SQVTM, CDR2 ANQGSEA. The CDR3 loop spans 13 amino acids. The V and J ends lost 1 base and 5 bases respectively, with 11 bases between them. The chain recombines TRBV29-1 with TRBJ2-5; D may be TRBD2 (5 bases). The sequencing input was PBMCs. This receptor was taken from a human donor in good health (CMV status not recorded). Some clones in this sample may be carry-over from other donors' samples. CDR3 coding DNA: TGCAGCGTTGAAGGGACCTCGGGGGAGACCCAGTACTTC. This gives the protein CSVEGTSGETQYF.